A single sample is the source of the 23 T cell receptor beta chains below, sequenced in a study of early T cells in non-severe SARS-CoV-2 infection. TCRdb analysed the 5' RACE reads with MiXCR anew, one entry per CDR3 protein. The sample lists tens of thousands of distinct CDR3 sequences, about 14% occurring once. Source material: whole blood. The receptors derive from an adult who was a healthcare worker with PCR-confirmed SARS-CoV-2 infection or an uninfected control (not recorded which).

This clonotype was found a few times. The chain uses TRBV3-1 and TRBJ2-1; D is unresolved. From germline, CDR1 is LGHDT and CDR2 YNNKEL (reference sequence). V lost 1 base and J 9 bases, leaving 7 bases between the germline ends. The CDR3 has 12 amino acids. In nucleotides, the CDR3 is TGTGCCAGCAGCCAAGCGGCTCGTGAGCAGTTCTTC. It encodes CASSQAAREQFF.

The V gene is TRBV29-1, the J gene TRBJ2-3; D gene uncertain. Germline V CDR1 and CDR2: SQVTM, ANQGSEA. This CDR3 has 12 residues. Deletions cut 1 base from V and 8 bases from J, with 10 bases between. This chain's CDR3 is CSVEGLNPTQYF. CDR3 coding DNA: TGCAGCGTTGAAGGATTGAACCCTACGCAGTATTTT.

This clonotype appeared many times. The chain joins TRBV28 to TRBJ1-2, with 9 bases matching TRBD1. The CDR3 runs 18 residues. Trimming removed 5 bases from V and 4 bases from J; junction bases left unmatched: 17. Germline CDR1 reads MDHEN; CDR2 reads SYDVKM. The CDR3 reads CASSPGTGPWSGFYGYTF. As DNA, the CDR3 is TGTGCCAGCAGTCCTGGGACAGGGCCGTGGTCCGGATTCTATGGCTACACCTTC.

This chain connects TRBV14 to TRBJ2-1; the D gene could be TRBD1 or TRBD2 (5 bases each). Per germline, CDR1 SGHDN and CDR2 FVKESK. CDR3 length: 15 amino acids. V was cut by 1 base and J by 9 bases, with 16 bases left in between. The CDR3 bases are TGTGCCAGCAGCCAAGGGGAGACAGCGATGGGTGAGCAGTTCTTC. Protein: CASSQGETAMGEQFF.

This clonotype was picked up a small number of times. The rearrangement uses TRBV5-6 and TRBJ2-1, with 8 bases identical to TRBD2. The trim removed 7 bases at V and 8 bases at J, leaving 8 bases unmatched. The V gene's germline CDR1 is SGHDT and CDR2 YYEEEE. This CDR3 is 13 amino acids long. As DNA, the CDR3 is TGTGCCAGCCAACGGGAGGGCCCTTATGAGCAGTTCTTC. Translated, it gives CASQREGPYEQFF.

This rearrangement joins TRBV10-3 to TRBJ1-2, with TRBD1 matching 9 bases. The trim removed 4 bases at V and 6 bases at J, leaving 6 bases unmatched. The length of the CDR3 is 14 residues. The germline V gene has CDR1 ENHRY and CDR2 SYGVKD. The CDR3: CAISGTGARDGYTF. CDR3 DNA: TGTGCCATCAGTGGGACAGGGGCGAGGGATGGCTACACCTTC.

This sequence joins TRBV9 and TRBJ1-1; unclear D gene. The V gene lost 0 bases and the J gene lost 3 bases, with 9 bases spanning the gap. Germline V CDR1 and CDR2: SGDLS, YYNGEE. This CDR3 contains 14 residues. The CDR3 DNA reads as TGTGCCAGCAGCGTAGGAGGGCGAGACACTGAAGCTTTCTTT. This encodes CASSVGGRDTEAFF.

V usage is TRBV5-1 and J usage is TRBJ2-1; D is uncertain. With 2 bases removed from V and 2 bases from J, the gap between germline ends came to 11 bases. Germline V CDR1 and CDR2: SGHRS, YFSETQ. The CDR3 has 15 residues. CDR3 in DNA: TGCGCCAGCAGCTTAGTTAACGGGCCCTACAATGAGCAGTTCTTC. Translating gives CASSLVNGPYNEQFF.

The V call is TRBV7-3, the J call TRBJ2-2, with D possibly being TRBD1 (5 bases). V lost 4 bases, J lost 6 bases, and 9 bases lay in between. This CDR3 contains 13 residues. Germline CDR1 SGHTA, CDR2 FQGTGA. The CDR3: CASSSRDAGELFF. The CDR3 DNA follows: TGTGCCAGCAGCTCCAGGGATGCCGGGGAGCTGTTTTTT.

The CDR3 protein is CASSSREERGDEQFF. CDR3 nucleotide sequence: TGTGCCAGCAGTTCCCGAGAAGAGCGGGGGGATGAGCAGTTCTTC. This chain connects TRBV12-3 or TRBV12-4 to TRBJ2-1, with 9 positions matching TRBD2. CDR3 length equals 15 residues. V lost 4 bases to trimming and J lost 8 bases; unmatched junction nucleotides: 9.

This clonotype came up a few times. This chain uses TRBV7-6 with TRBJ2-1, with 9 bases that match TRBD2. Germline lookup yields CDR1 SGHVS and CDR2 FNYEAQ. The CDR3 has 17 residues. Germline trimming cut 5 bases from V and 4 bases from J; bases unmatched to any gene: 12. CDR3 protein: CASSLSRGSGGYNEQFF. For the CDR3, the DNA is TGTGCCAGCAGCCTATCCCGGGGTAGCGGGGGATACAATGAGCAGTTCTTC.

The sample holds many counts of this clonotype. The chain combines TRBV7-9 with TRBJ1-4, with D perhaps matching TRBD1 (6 bases). Trimming took 4 bases from V and 11 from J, leaving 26 bases between them. Germline V lookup: CDR1 SEHNR, CDR2 FQNEAQ (reference sequence). This CDR3 is 17 amino acids long. CDR3 nucleotides: TGTGCCAGCAGCTCTAGAGGGAGAGGGACAAGGTTGGAGAAACTGTTTTTT. It specifies CASSSRGRGTRLEKLFF.

The J gene is TRBJ2-7, the V gene TRBV2; possibly TRBD1 for D (6 bases). Per germline, CDR1 SNHLY and CDR2 FYNNEI. Between the trimmed V and J ends, which lost 6 bases and 1 base, there was a span of 22 bases. CDR3 length: 17 amino acids. CDR3 DNA: TGTGCCAGCAGGGGGTCCCAGACAGGCCCTTCGTCCTACGAGCAGTACTTC. Its translation is CASRGSQTGPSSYEQYF.

The sample holds a few counts of this clonotype. J is TRBJ2-1 and V is TRBV11-1; no clear D. Germline lookup yields CDR1 SGHAT and CDR2 FQDESV (reference sequence). Trimming pared 7 bases from V and 4 bases from J, leaving 20 bases between. The CDR3 extends over 16 amino acids. As DNA, the CDR3 is TGTGCCAGCACCCCACGGGCCTCTGGCTTATACAATGAGCAGTTCTTC. Translation gives CASTPRASGLYNEQFF.

In its sample, this clonotype was seen a few times. V is TRBV5-1 and J is TRBJ2-2, with a tentative D call TRBD2 (5 bases). Germline values: CDR1 SGHRS, CDR2 YFSETQ. Trimming took 5 bases from V and 3 from J, leaving 14 bases between them. The CDR3 is made up of 15 amino acids. CDR3 loop: CASRPGGQYTGELFF. In nucleotides, the CDR3 is TGCGCCAGCAGACCTGGAGGTCAATACACCGGGGAGCTGTTTTTT.

This clonotype was recorded at least ten times. The gene calls are TRBV5-8 and TRBJ1-4; perhaps TRBD1 as D (5 bases). The CDR3 length is 15 residues. V lost 4 bases and J 8 bases, leaving 18 bases between the germline ends. Germline V gives CDR1 SGHTS, CDR2 YDEGEE. CDR3 amino acids: CASSRGQGEGEKLFF. The CDR3 nucleotides read TGTGCCAGCAGCCGCGGACAAGGGGAGGGGGAAAAACTGTTTTTT.

A few counts support this clonotype. V usage is TRBV12-3 or TRBV12-4 and J usage is TRBJ2-1; either TRBD1 or TRBD2 may fit D (5 bases each). V was trimmed by 6 bases and J by 8 bases, leaving 17 bases between them. The length of the CDR3 is 14 residues. CDR3 in amino acids: CASSPPVRGHEQFF. The CDR3 DNA sequence: TGTGCCAGCAGCCCCCCGGTTCGGGGCCATGAGCAGTTCTTC.

The table lists this clonotype with many counts. This chain joins TRBV19 and TRBJ2-7; the D call may be TRBD1 or TRBD2 (6 bases each). The V gene lost 4 bases and the J gene lost 0 bases, with 10 bases spanning the gap. The CDR3 contains 14 residues. Germline CDR1 is LNHDA and CDR2 is SQIVND (reference sequence). CDR3 sequence: CASSRGDISYEQYF. The CDR3 DNA is TGTGCCAGTAGTAGGGGGGACATCTCCTACGAGCAGTACTTC.

This clonotype turned up a few times. The chain combines TRBV4-1 with TRBJ2-7; D unresolved. Germline lookup yields CDR1 MGHRA and CDR2 YSYEKL. The V gene lost 0 bases and the J gene lost 0 bases, with 3 bases spanning the gap. CDR3 length equals 13 residues. Written as DNA, the CDR3 is TGCGCCAGCAGCCAAGAGGGCTCCTACGAGCAGTACTTC. Translated: CASSQEGSYEQYF.

The gene calls are TRBV27 and TRBJ1-1; D is uncertain. CDR1 and CDR2 from the germline V gene are MNHEY and SMNVEV (reference sequence). Trimming removed 5 bases from V and 3 bases from J, with 16 bases in between. This CDR3 has 15 amino acids. The CDR3 here is CASSLTWTEDTEAFF. The DNA of the CDR3 is TGTGCCAGCAGTCTGACTTGGACCGAGGACACTGAAGCTTTCTTT.

This clonotype was counted only a few times. This sequence joins TRBV12-5 and TRBJ1-1, with D uncertain. Germline loops: CDR1 LGHNT, CDR2 FRNRAP. This CDR3 has 13 residues. V was cut by 3 bases and J by 3 bases, with 8 bases left in between. The CDR3 region is CASGFPRHTEAFF. The CDR3 DNA sequence: TGTGCTAGTGGTTTCCCCCGGCACACTGAAGCTTTCTTT.

The chain combines TRBV7-9 with TRBJ1-4; TRBD1 matches 10 bases. The CDR3 contains 15 residues. Germline CDR1 reads SEHNR; CDR2 reads FQNEAQ (reference sequence). V shed 5 bases and J 8 bases; nucleotides not matched to a gene: 8. The CDR3 DNA reads as TGTGCCAGCAGCGTCGACAGGGGGCAGGACGAAAAACTGTTTTTT. This encodes CASSVDRGQDEKLFF.

This clonotype appeared many times. V and J are TRBV7-7 and TRBJ2-2; D possibly uses TRBD1 or TRBD2 (6 bases each). There are 15 residues in the CDR3. Germline V lookup: CDR1 SSHAT, CDR2 FNYEAQ (reference sequence). Written as DNA, the CDR3 is TGTGCTAGCTCCGAAGGGGGGTTTAACGCCGGGGAGCTGTTTTTT. This encodes CASSEGGFNAGELFF.